These 15 T cell receptor beta chains originate from one sample sequenced in a study of memory CD4+ T cells and cytomegalovirus serostatus (dated by TCRdb to about 2019). Libraries came from the immunoSEQ multiplex PCR assay. TCRdb retrieved this table from immuneACCESS and kept in-frame rearrangements only. Not all clones are present; in checked studies, unresolved V genes account for under half, and no reason is known for the remainder. The sample table shows about 56,000 clones, and 82% are seen once. The top ten clones comprise over 0.35% of the sample. Single viable CD3+CD4+CD8-CD45RO+ cells were sorted as memory CD4+ T cells on a FACSAria II. Sequenced input: memory CD4+ T cells from blood. These receptors all come from an adult in good health and CMV-seronegative.

The chain employs TRBV6-6 and TRBJ1-1; a weak D match, TRBD1 (6 bases). Trimming took off 2 bases at V and 4 bases at J, with 11 bases between the two ends. The CDR3 extends over 14 amino acids. Germline V CDR1 and CDR2: MNHNY, SVGAGI (reference sequence). CDR3 sequence: CASSYLSGATEAFF. For the CDR3, the DNA is TGTGCCAGCAGTTACCTCTCAGGGGCCACTGAAGCTTTCTTT.

The gene calls are TRBV11-2 and TRBJ2-3, with D unclear. The CDR3 sequence is 12 residues long. Trimming took off 7 bases at V and 6 bases at J, with 11 bases between the two ends. Per the germline V gene, CDR1 is SGHAT and CDR2 is FQNNGV. The CDR3, as DNA: TGTGCCAGCACCCACCTCGCGGATACGCAGTATTTT. Translation: CASTHLADTQYF. Complete variable domain (other parts from reference TRBV11-2 and TRBJ2-3): EAGVAQSPRYKIIEKRQSVAFWCNPISGHATLYWYQQILGQGPKLLIQFQNNGVVDDSQLPKDRFSAERLKGVDSTLKIQPAKLEDSAVYLCASTHLADTQYFGPGTRLTVL.

The chain combines TRBV7-9 with TRBJ2-5; D not resolved. V gave up 5 bases and J gave up 4 bases, with 17 bases separating them. CDR1 and CDR2 (germline): SEHNR, FQNEAQ (reference sequence). This CDR3 contains 15 residues. DNA for the CDR3: TGTGCCAGCAGCCAGCCCGGCCTCGTAGGAGAGACCCAGTACTTC. The encoded protein is CASSQPGLVGETQYF.

The rearrangement joins TRBV6-1 to TRBJ1-2, with D possibly being TRBD1 (6 bases). The CDR3 is 12 residues long. Trimming pared 10 bases from V and 8 bases from J, leaving 17 bases between. Germline V gene lookup returns CDR1 MNHNS and CDR2 SASEGT. The CDR3 loop is CATKGGGWGYTF. DNA for the CDR3: TGTGCCACCAAGGGGGGCGGGTGGGGCTACACCTTC.

The CDR3 DNA is TGCGCCAGCAGCCACGGGATGGCGGCTGAAGCTTTCTTT. This translates into CASSHGMAAEAFF. The chain joins TRBV4-3 to TRBJ1-1; D gene ambiguous. Germline assignment: CDR1 LGHNA and CDR2 YSLEER. This CDR3 contains 13 residues. Deletions cut 3 bases from V and 6 bases from J, with 11 bases between.

This chain links TRBV11-2 with TRBJ1-2; weak D call: TRBD1 (6 bases). CDR3 length equals 14 residues. V dropped 5 bases and J dropped 7 bases, with 17 bases sitting between them. Germline V CDR1 and CDR2: SGHAT, FQNNGV. CDR3 loop: CASSRSGEGGGYTF. The CDR3 nucleotides read TGTGCCAGCAGCCGTTCAGGGGAGGGGGGTGGCTACACCTTC.

CDR3 protein: CASSLDGEKLFF. CDR3 nucleotides: TGTGCCAGCAGCTTGGACGGTGAAAAACTGTTTTTT. The chain carries TRBV5-8 and TRBJ1-4; D ambiguous. Germline CDR1 reads SGHTS; CDR2 reads YDEGEE. V was clipped by 0 bases and J by 7 bases, with 4 bases between them. This CDR3 spans 12 amino acids.

The rearrangement joins TRBV7-3 to TRBJ2-7; possibly TRBD1 for D (6 bases). Per the germline V gene, CDR1 is SGHTA and CDR2 is FQGTGA. This CDR3 is 13 amino acids long. Deletions cut 5 bases from V and 4 bases from J, with 12 bases between. CDR3 in amino acids: CASSPQQGYEQYF. DNA of the CDR3: TGTGCCAGCAGCCCGCAACAGGGTTACGAGCAGTACTTC.

The V gene is TRBV7-3, the J gene TRBJ2-1; 9 nucleotides match TRBD2. V dropped 5 bases and J dropped 4; count of bases not matched to a gene: 9. This CDR3 has 16 residues. Germline V gene data show CDR1 as SGHTA and CDR2 as FQGTGA. The CDR3 bases are TGTGCCAGCAGCCGGACGGGCGGGGGGGATTACAATGAGCAGTTCTTC. As protein: CASSRTGGGDYNEQFF.

This chain connects TRBV18 to TRBJ2-3; D unresolved. Germline CDR1 and CDR2: KGHSH and LQKENI. This CDR3 is built from 15 residues. Between the trimmed V and J ends, which lost 2 bases and 2 bases, there was a span of 11 bases. CDR3 coding DNA: TGTGCCAGCTCACCATCTGTTCAGGCCACAGATACGCAGTATTTT. Translation gives CASSPSVQATDTQYF.

The J gene is TRBJ1-5, the V gene TRBV28; TRBD1 aligns across 7 bases. The CDR3 spans 16 residues. The V and J ends lost 8 bases and 1 base, in that order; junction bases with no gene match: 11. Germline V gene lookup returns CDR1 MDHEN and CDR2 SYDVKM. The CDR3 coding sequence is TGTGCCAGCCAGGGGGTCCTGAACCCGAGCAATCAGCCCCAGCATTTT. It encodes CASQGVLNPSNQPQHF.

V is TRBV29-1 and J is TRBJ2-1; 12 bases are a match to TRBD2. CDR1 is SQVTM and CDR2 is ANQGSEA in the germline V gene. With 3 bases clipped from V and 9 bases from J, the junction kept 9 bases outside the gene matches. CDR3 length equals 15 residues. CDR3: CSVESLAGGPGEQFF. As DNA, the CDR3 is TGCAGCGTTGAGTCTCTAGCGGGGGGGCCGGGTGAGCAGTTCTTC.

The genes are TRBV7-3 and TRBJ1-1; D is unclear. Per the germline V gene, CDR1 is SGHTA and CDR2 is FQGTGA. The CDR3 loop spans 13 amino acids. Deletions cut 4 bases from V and 3 bases from J, with 9 bases between. CDR3 nucleotide sequence: TGTGCCAGCAGCTCCTCTTATTACACTGAAGCTTTCTTT. It specifies CASSSSYYTEAFF.

The genes are TRBV18 and TRBJ2-3; maybe TRBD2 (6 bases). Germline lookup yields CDR1 KGHSH and CDR2 LQKENI. This CDR3 has 15 residues. V was trimmed by 4 bases and J by 0 bases, leaving 11 bases between them. DNA of the CDR3: TGTGCCAGCTCACGCCCTAGCGTGAGCACAGATACGCAGTATTTT. It translates to CASSRPSVSTDTQYF.

This clone was counted a few times. CDR3 amino acids: CASSLDKNSPLHF. The CDR3 coding sequence is TGTGCCAGCAGCTTGGACAAGAATTCACCCCTCCACTTT. V is TRBV5-4 and J is TRBJ1-6, with no clear D. V lost 0 bases and J 7 bases, leaving 5 bases between the germline ends. This CDR3 is built from 13 residues. The germline V gene has CDR1 SGHNT and CDR2 YYREEE (reference sequence).